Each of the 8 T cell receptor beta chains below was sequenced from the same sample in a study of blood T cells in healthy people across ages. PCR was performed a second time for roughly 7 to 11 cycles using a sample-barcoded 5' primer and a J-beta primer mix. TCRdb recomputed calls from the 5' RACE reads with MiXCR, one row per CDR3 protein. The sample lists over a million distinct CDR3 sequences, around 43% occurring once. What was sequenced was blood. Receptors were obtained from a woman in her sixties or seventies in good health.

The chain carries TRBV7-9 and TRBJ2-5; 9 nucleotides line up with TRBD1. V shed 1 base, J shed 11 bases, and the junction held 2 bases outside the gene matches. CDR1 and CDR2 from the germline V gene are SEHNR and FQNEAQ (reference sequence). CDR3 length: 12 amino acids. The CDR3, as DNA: TGTGCCAGCAGCTTAGGGGACAGGGAGCAGTACTTC. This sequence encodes CASSLGDREQYF. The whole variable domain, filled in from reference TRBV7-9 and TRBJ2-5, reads DTGVSQNPRHKITKRGQNVTFRCDPISEHNRLYWYRQTLGQGPEFLTYFQNEAQLEKSRLLSDRFSAERPKGSFSTLEIQRTEQGDSAMYLCASSLGDREQYFGPGTRLLVL.

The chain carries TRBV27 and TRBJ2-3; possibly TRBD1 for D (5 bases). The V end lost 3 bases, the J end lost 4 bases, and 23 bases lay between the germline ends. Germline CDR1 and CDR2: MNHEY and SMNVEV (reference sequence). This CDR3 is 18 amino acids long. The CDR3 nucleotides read TGTGCCAGCAGTTTTCAGGGATTGTCCCGGACCAGCGCAGATACGCAGTATTTT. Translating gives CASSFQGLSRTSADTQYF.

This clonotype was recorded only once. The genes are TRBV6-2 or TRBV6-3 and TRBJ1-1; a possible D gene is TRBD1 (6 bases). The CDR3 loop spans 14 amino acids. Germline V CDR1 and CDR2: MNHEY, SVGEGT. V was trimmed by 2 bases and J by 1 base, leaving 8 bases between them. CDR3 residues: CASSYQGKNTEAFF. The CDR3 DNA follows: TGTGCCAGCAGTTACCAGGGGAAGAACACTGAAGCTTTCTTT.

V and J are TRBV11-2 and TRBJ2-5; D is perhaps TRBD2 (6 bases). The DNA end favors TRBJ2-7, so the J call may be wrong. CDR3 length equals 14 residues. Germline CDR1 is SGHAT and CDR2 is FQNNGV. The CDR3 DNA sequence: TGTGCCAGCAGCTTGACGGGAGTTCTGAACGAGCAGTACTTC. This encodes CASSLTGVLNEQYF.

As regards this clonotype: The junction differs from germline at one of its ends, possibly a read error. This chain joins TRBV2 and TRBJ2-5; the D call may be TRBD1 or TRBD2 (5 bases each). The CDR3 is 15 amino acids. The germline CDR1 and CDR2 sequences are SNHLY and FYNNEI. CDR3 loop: CASSEPRGYQESQYF. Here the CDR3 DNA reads TGTGCCAGCAGTGAACCACGGGGCTACCAAGAGTCCCAGTACTTC.

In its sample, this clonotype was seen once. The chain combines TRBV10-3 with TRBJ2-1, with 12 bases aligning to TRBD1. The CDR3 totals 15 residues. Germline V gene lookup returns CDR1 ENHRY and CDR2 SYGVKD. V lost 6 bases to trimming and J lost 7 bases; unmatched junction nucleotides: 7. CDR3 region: CAIRPGTGGRNEQFF. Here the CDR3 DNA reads TGTGCCATCAGGCCCGGGACAGGGGGCCGGAATGAGCAGTTCTTC.

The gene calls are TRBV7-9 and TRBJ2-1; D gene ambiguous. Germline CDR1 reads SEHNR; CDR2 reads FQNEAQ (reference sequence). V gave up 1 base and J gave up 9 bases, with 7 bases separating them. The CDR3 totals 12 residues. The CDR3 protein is CASSLDSTEQFF. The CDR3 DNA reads TGTGCCAGCAGCTTAGACTCGACTGAGCAGTTCTTC.

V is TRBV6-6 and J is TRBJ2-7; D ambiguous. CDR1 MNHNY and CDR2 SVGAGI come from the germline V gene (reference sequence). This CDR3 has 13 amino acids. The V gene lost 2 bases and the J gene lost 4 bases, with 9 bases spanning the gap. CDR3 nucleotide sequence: TGTGCCAGCAGTTACCCCACCCCATACGAGCAGTACTTC. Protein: CASSYPTPYEQYF.